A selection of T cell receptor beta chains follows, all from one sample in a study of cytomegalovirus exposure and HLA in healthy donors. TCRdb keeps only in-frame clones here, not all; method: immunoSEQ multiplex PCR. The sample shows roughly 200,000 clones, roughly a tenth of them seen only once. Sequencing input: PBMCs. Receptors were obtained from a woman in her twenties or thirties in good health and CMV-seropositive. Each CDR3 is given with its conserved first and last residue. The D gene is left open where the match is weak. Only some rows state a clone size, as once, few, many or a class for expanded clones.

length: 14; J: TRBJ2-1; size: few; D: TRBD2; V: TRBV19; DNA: TGTGCCAGCACACTAGCGGGGGTGTACAATGAGCAGTTCTTC; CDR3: CASTLAGVYNEQFF
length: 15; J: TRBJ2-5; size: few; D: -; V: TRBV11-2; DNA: TGTGCCAGCAGGCCTTGGGACAAATACCAAGAGACCCAGTACTTC; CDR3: CASRPWDKYQETQYF
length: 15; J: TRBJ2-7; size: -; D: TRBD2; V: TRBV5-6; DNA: TGTGCCAGCAGCTTGGCGGGGGGTCGGCCCAACGAGCAGTACTTC; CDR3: CASSLAGGRPNEQYF
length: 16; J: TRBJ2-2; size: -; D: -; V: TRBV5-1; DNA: TGCGCCAGCTCACTTCAGACTCTCCCCCGGTCCGGGGAGCTGTTTTTT; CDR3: CASSLQTLPRSGELFF
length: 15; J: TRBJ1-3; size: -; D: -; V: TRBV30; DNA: TGTGCCTGGAGTGACACCATAATCTCTGGAAACACCATATATTTT; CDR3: CAWSDTIISGNTIYF
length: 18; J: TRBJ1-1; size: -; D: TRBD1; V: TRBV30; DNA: TGTGCCTGGAGTGCGGACAAGGGACAGGGCGTCAGGCGCACTGAAGCTTTCTTT; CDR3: CAWSADKGQGVRRTEAFF
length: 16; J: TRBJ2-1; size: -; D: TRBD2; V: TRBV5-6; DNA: TGTGCCAGCAGCTTGAGCGGGAGAGGGTCCTACAATGAGCAGTTCTTC; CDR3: CASSLSGRGSYNEQFF
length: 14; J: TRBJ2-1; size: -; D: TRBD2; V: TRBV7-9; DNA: TGTGCCAGCAGCTTGGGACTAGCGGGAGATGAGCAGTTCTTC; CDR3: CASSLGLAGDEQFF
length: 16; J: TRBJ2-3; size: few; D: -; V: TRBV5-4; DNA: TGTGCCAGCACCATGGGCGCGGGATTAATCACAGATACGCAGTATTTT; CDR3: CASTMGAGLITDTQYF
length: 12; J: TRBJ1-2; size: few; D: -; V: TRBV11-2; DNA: TGTGCCAGCAGCCCACAGGGCTATGGCTACACCTTC; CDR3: CASSPQGYGYTF
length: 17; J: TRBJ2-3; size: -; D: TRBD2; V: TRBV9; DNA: TGTGCCAGCAGCGTAGGCTTAGCGGGAGAATTAACAGATACGCAGTATTTT; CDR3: CASSVGLAGELTDTQYF
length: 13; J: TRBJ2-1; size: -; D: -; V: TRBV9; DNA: TGTGCCAGCAGCGTAGATTTATACAATGAGCAGTTCTTC; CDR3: CASSVDLYNEQFF
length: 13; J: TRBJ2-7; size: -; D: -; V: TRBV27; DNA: TGTGCCAGCAGTTTCGAGCCATACTACGAGCAGTACTTC; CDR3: CASSFEPYYEQYF
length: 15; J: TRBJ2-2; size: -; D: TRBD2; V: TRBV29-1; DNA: TGCAGCGTAGTAATAGCGGGAGTGGGCACCGGGGAGCTGTTTTTT; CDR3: CSVVIAGVGTGELFF
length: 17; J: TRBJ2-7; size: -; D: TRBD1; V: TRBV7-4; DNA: TGTGCCAGCAGCTTCCTCAGGACAGGGGGTTTCTCCTACGAGCAGTACTTC; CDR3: CASSFLRTGGFSYEQYF
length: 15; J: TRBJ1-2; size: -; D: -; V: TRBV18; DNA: TGTGCCAGCTCACCACGTTCGCGAGATAACTATGGCTACACCTTC; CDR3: CASSPRSRDNYGYTF
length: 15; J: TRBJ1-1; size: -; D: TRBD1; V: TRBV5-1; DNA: TGCGCCAGCAGCGACCTCAGGGGGCCGAACACTGAAGCTTTCTTT; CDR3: CASSDLRGPNTEAFF
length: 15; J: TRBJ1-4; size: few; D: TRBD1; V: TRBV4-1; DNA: TGCGCCAGCAGCTACGGACAGGGGCGAGATGAAAAACTGTTTTTT; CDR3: CASSYGQGRDEKLFF
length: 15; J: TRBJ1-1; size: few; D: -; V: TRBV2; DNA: TGTGCCAGCAGGGACCGCCGGGGGGGAAACACTGAAGCTTTCTTT; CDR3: CASRDRRGGNTEAFF
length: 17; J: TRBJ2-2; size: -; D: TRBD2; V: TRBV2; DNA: TGTGCCATGTCTGTCCTAGCGGGAGGGACCTCATCCGGGGAGCTGTTTTTT; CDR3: CAMSVLAGGTSSGELFF
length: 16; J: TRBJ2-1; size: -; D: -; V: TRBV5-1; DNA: TGCGCCAGCAGCTTGTATTCGAATTCAGCAGGCGATGAGCAGTTCTTC; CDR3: CASSLYSNSAGDEQFF
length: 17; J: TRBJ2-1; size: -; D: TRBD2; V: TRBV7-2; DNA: TGTGCCAGCAGCTTCTCGCTACCGGGACTAGCGGGCGATGAGCAGTTCTTC; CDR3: CASSFSLPGLAGDEQFF
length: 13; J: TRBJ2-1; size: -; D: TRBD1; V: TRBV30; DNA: TGTGCCTGGAGTAGGGACAGGGACAATGAGCAGTTCTTC; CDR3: CAWSRDRDNEQFF
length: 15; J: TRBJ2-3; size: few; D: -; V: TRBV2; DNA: TGTGCCAGCAGAGGGGCTAGGGTCGTAGCAGATACGCAGTATTTT; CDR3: CASRGARVVADTQYF
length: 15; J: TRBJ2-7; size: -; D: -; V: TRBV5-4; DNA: TGTGCCAGCAGGACCGCGGGGGCCCCCCACTACGAGCAGTACTTC; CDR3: CASRTAGAPHYEQYF
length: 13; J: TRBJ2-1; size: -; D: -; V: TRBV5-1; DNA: TGCGCCAGCAGCTTAGGGAGCGACAATGAGCAGTTCTTC; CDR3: CASSLGSDNEQFF
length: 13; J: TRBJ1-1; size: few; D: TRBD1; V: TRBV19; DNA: TGTGCCAGCGAAGGACAGGGGAACACTGAAGCTTTCTTT; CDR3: CASEGQGNTEAFF
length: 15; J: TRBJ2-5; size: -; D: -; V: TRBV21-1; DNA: TGTGCCAGCAGCAAAGCTGAGGGGAGGAAGGAGACCCAGTACTTC; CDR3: CASSKAEGRKETQYF
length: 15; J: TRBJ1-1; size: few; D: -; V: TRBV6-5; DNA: TGTGCCAGCAGTCGCTCCGGGACAATGAACACTGAAGCTTTCTTT; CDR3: CASSRSGTMNTEAFF
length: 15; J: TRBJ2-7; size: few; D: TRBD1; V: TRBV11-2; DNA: TGTGCCAGCAGCAATCCGGGACAGGCCTCCTACGAGCAGTACTTC; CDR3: CASSNPGQASYEQYF
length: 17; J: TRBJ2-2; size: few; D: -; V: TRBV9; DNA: TGTGCCAGCAGCGCACGCTTGGACACGTCGAACACCGGGGAGCTGTTTTTT; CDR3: CASSARLDTSNTGELFF
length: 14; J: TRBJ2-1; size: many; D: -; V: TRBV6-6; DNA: TGTGCCAGCAGTTACTCGGACATCTACAATGAGCAGTTCTTC; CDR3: CASSYSDIYNEQFF
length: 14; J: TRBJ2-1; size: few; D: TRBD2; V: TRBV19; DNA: TGTGCCAGTAGTAGGGGACTAGCAGTCAATGAGCAGTTCTTC; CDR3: CASSRGLAVNEQFF
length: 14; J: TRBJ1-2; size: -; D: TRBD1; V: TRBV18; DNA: TGTGCCAGCTCAGCCGGGACAGGGGTTTATGGCTACACCTTC; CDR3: CASSAGTGVYGYTF
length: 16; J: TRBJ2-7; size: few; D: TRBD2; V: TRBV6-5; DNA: TGTGCCAGCAGTTTACCTAGCGGGAGGGATACTGCCGAGCAGTACTTC; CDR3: CASSLPSGRDTAEQYF
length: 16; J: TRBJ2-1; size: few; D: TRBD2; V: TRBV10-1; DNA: TGCGCCAGCAGTGGGGGACTAGCGGGAGCTCAGAATGAGCAGTTCTTC; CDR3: CASSGGLAGAQNEQFF
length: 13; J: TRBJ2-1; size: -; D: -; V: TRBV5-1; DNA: TGCGCCAGCAGCACCCCCAGGGTGGATGAGCAGTTCTTC; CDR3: CASSTPRVDEQFF
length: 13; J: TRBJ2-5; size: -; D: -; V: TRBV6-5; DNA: TGTGCCAGCAGTCAAAGGGAGCGGGAGACCCAGTACTTC; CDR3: CASSQRERETQYF
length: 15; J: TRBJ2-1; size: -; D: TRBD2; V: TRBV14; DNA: TGTGCCAGCAGCCAAGTTGGGACTAGCGGGAGGGGGCAGTTCTTC; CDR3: CASSQVGTSGRGQFF
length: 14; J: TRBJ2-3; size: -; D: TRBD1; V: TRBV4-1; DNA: TGCGCCAGCAGCTATGACAGGGGTCAGGACACGCAGTATTTT; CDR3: CASSYDRGQDTQYF
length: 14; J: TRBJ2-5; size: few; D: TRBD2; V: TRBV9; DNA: TGTGCCAGCGCTACTAGCGGGATTGTGGAGACCCAGTACTTC; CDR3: CASATSGIVETQYF
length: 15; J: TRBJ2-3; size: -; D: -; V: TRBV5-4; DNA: TGTGCCAGCAGCGCTCCAGGGTACGGCACAGATACGCAGTATTTT; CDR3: CASSAPGYGTDTQYF
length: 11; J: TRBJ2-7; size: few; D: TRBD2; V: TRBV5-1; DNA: TGCGCCAGCAGTCGGGGGGAGAAGCAGTACTTC; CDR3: CASSRGEKQYF
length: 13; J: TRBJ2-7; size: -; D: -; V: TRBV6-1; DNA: TGTGCCAGCAGCCGGGACTTAAAGTACGAGCAGTACTTC; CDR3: CASSRDLKYEQYF
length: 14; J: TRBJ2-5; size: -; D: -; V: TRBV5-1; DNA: TGCGCCAGCAGCTTGGTAGGGGTCCAAGAGACCCAGTACTTC; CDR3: CASSLVGVQETQYF
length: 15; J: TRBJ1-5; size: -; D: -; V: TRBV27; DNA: TGTGCCAGCAGTCTGTCCGGGACACGCAATCAGCCCCAGCATTTT; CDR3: CASSLSGTRNQPQHF
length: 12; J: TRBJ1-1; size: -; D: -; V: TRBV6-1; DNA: TGTGCCAGTATCAGGGGAATCACTGAAGCTTTCTTT; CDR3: CASIRGITEAFF
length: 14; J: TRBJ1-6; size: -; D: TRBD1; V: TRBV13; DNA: TGTGCCAGCAGCTATACAGGGGATAATTCACCCCTCCACTTT; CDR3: CASSYTGDNSPLHF
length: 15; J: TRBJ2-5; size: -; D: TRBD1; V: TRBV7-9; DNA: TGTGCCAGCAGCTCCAACAGGGGGTCAGGGGAGACCCAGTACTTC; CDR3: CASSSNRGSGETQYF
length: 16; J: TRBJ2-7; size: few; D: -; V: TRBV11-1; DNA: TGTGCCAGCAGCTTAGCGAGGGTACAGTCGATCTACGAGCAGTACTTC; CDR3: CASSLARVQSIYEQYF
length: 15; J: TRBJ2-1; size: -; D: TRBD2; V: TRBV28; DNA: TGTGCCAGCAGCTTATATGGCGGGAGTTCCAATGAGCAGTTCTTC; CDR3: CASSLYGGSSNEQFF
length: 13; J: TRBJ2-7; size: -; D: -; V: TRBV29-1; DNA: TGCATTACCACAGGGAGAAGCTCCTACGAGCAGTACTTC; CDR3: CITTGRSSYEQYF
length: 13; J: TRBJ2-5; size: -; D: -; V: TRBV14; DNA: TGTGCCAGCAGCCAAGTGGATTTAGCGGCCCAGTACTTC; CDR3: CASSQVDLAAQYF
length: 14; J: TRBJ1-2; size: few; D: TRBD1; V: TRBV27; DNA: TGTGCCAGCAGACGGGACAGAAGGAGCTATGGCTACACCTTC; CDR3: CASRRDRRSYGYTF